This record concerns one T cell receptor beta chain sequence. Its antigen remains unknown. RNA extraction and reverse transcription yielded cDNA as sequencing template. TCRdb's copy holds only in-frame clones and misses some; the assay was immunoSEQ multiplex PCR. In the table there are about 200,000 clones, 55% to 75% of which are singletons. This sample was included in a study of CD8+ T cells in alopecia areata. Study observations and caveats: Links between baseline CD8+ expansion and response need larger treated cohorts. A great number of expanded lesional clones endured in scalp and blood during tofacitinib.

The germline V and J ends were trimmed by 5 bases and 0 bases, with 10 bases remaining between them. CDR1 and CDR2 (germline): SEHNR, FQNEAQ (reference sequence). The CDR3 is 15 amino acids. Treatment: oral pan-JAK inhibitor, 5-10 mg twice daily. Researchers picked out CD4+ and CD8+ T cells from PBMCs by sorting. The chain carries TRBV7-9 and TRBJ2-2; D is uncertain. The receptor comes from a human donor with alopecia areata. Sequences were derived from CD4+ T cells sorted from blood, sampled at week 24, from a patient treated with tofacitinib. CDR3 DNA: TGTGCCAGCAGCCCCGGGCAAACGAACACCGGGGAGCTGTTTTTT. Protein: CASSPGQTNTGELFF.